The subject of this entry is one TCR beta chain. This entry is derived from a study of blood T cell repertoires in COVID-19. Researchers sorted participants into cohorts using their self-reported clinical history. CDR1 and CDR2 from the germline V gene are GTSNPN and SVGIG (reference sequence). The CDR3 length is 14 residues. Deletions cut 4 bases from V and 3 bases from J, with 15 bases between. In the original workflow: Reference gene primer amplification gave nucleated cell count estimates. Measured with immunoSEQ multiplex PCR; TCRdb has only the in-frame clones, and not every one. V, J and clone size derive from that table, while D and trimming were established from the DNA sequence. The table records 250,000 or so clones, roughly 88% of them present only once.

The specimen sequenced was PBMCs or T cells enriched from blood (not recorded which). This chain connects TRBV30 to TRBJ1-1, with D possibly being TRBD1 (5 bases). This receptor was identified in a woman aged 40 to 50 who had been exposed to COVID-19. Here the CDR3 DNA reads TGTGCCTGGAATAGGGAGGGGCTGGACACTGAAGCTTTCTTT. Translation gives CAWNREGLDTEAFF.